This entry features one TCR beta chain sequence. Its antigen is currently unknown. The data are from a study of identifying expanded T cells in peripheral blood. Study observations and caveats: Approximately 2-week clone count variance significantly increased as total template count grew. Over approximately two and four weeks, about 15 and 19 clones changed, versus around 1.2 between replicates.

The germline gives CDR1 MNHEY, CDR2 SVGAGI. The CDR3 is made up of 13 amino acids. Between the trimmed V and J ends, which lost 5 bases and 5 bases, there was a span of 10 bases. Healthy donors had no documented immune events, such as infections, while sampled. TCRdb's copy holds only in-frame clones and misses some; the assay was immunoSEQ multiplex PCR. The sample includes 120,000 or so clones, roughly 84% of them seen just once. The sequence was collected from a person aged 18 to 75 in good health. This chain links TRBV6-5 with TRBJ2-1, with D uncertain. The sample taken for sequencing was blood. The CDR3 loop reads CASSESVHNEQFF. The CDR3 nucleotides are TGTGCCAGCAGTGAGAGCGTTCACAATGAGCAGTTCTTC.